The sequence of this T cell receptor (beta chain) was determined in a study of identical twins. This clonotype was observed many times. Its cognate antigen is unknown. The CDR3 is 11 residues long. Germline V lookup: CDR1 LGHDT, CDR2 YNNKEL (reference sequence). V lost 6 bases to trimming and J lost 7 bases, with 8 bases between them. Notes on the study in general: Analyses of zero insertions could, in part, be confounded by invariant MAIT and iNKT cells. Some out-of-frame alpha sequences were shared by twins, and these showed excess low generation probability. Models came in too low on out-of-frame TCR alpha sharing in monozygotic twins.

A universal primer site came from template switching; cDNA carried unique molecular identifiers. In TCRdb, the 5' RACE reads were re-called with MiXCR into one record per CDR3 protein. The table includes about 890,000 distinct CDR3 sequences, roughly an eighth detected once. This sample also appeared in a second study, on yellow fever vaccine responses in identical twins.

The rearrangement links TRBV3-1 to TRBJ2-3; D is ambiguous. The receptor was derived from a woman younger than 35 in good health. Input material: PBMCs. CDR3 nucleotide sequence: TGTGCCAGCAGAGCAAGAAATACGCAGTATTTT. The encoded protein is CASRARNTQYF.